The clone carrying this TCR beta chain was counted a single time. This entry belongs to a study of blood T cell repertoires in COVID-19. At the level of the study: Samples taken during acute and convalescent COVID-19 were collected in the United States, Italy and Spain.

Authors' processing steps: Estimation of nucleated cell counts was performed using reference gene primer amplification. Profiled with immunoSEQ multiplex PCR; TCRdb holds only in-frame clones, not every one. That table supplies the V and J calls and clone size; D and trimming were determined from the DNA. The sample shows 200,000 to 250,000 clones, 70% to 90% of them seen only once. The CDR3 is 14 residues long. The germline gives CDR1 GTSNPN, CDR2 SVGIG (reference sequence). The ends were cut back, 4 bases at V and 4 bases at J, with 14 bases in the middle. This clonotype was obtained from a woman in her late teens or twenties who had recovered from COVID-19. The rearrangement links TRBV30 to TRBJ1-3, with D unresolved. Sequences were obtained from peripheral blood. CDR3 nucleotide sequence: TGTGCCTGGATGGATCGGGTCGGGGGAAACACCATATATTTT. This codes for CAWMDRVGGNTIYF.